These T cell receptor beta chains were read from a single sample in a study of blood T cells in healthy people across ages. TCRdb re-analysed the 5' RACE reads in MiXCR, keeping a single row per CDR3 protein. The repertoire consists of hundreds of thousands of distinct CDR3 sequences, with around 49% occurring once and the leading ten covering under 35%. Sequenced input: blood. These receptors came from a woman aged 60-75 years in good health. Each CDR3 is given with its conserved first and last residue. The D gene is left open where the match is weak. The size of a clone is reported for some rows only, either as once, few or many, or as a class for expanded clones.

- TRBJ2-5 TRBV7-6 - TGTGCCAGCTCTCAGGGACTCTTCGGGGAGACCCAGTACTTC CASSQGLFGETQYF
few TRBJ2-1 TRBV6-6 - TGTGCCAGCAGTTCGGGGCGGATTCAGTTCTTC CASSSGRIQFF
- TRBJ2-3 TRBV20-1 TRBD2 TGCAGTGCTAGAGATCCACTAGCGGCCAGGGAGGATACGCAGTATTTT CSARDPLAAREDTQYF
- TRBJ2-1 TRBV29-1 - TGCAGCGTCCACTCCGGGGACTCATACAATGAGCAGTTCTTC CSVHSGDSYNEQFF
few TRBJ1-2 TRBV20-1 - TGCAGTGCTAGAGAAATCGGACAGAACTATGGCTACACCTTC CSAREIGQNYGYTF
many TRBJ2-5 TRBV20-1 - TGCAGTGCTCCCGACCCCCTTAGAGGGGAGACCCAGTACTTC CSAPDPLRGETQYF
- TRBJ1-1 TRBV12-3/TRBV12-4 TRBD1 TGTGCCAGCAGTTTTAACAGGGGCTTGAACACTGAAGCTTTCTTT CASSFNRGLNTEAFF
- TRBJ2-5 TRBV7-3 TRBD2 TGTGCCAGCAGCTTATTGGGACTAGCGGGAGGGAGAGAGACCCAGTACTTC CASSLLGLAGGRETQYF
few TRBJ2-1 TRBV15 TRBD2 TGTGCCACCAGCAGAGATCTTTCGACTAGCGGGAGGATGAATGAGCAGTTCTTC CATSRDLSTSGRMNEQFF
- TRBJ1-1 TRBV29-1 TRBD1 TGCAGCGTTAACGCCGGGACAGGTAACACTGAAGCTTTCTTT CSVNAGTGNTEAFF
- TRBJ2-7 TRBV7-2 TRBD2 TGTGCCAGCAGCCAGGGGCTAGCGGGGGTCGAGCAGTACTTC CASSQGLAGVEQYF
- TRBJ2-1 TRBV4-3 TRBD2 TGCGCCAGCAGCCAAGAGCCTAGCGGTCCCTACAATGAGCAGTTCTTC CASSQEPSGPYNEQFF
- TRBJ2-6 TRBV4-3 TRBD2 TGCGCCAGCAGCCAACGTTTGACTAGCGGGAGTTCTGGGGCCAACGTCCTGACTTTC CASSQRLTSGSSGANVLTF
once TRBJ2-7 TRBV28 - TGTGCCAGCAGTGGACCTCCTTCGACTGGGGACTACGAGCAGTACTTC CASSGPPSTGDYEQYF
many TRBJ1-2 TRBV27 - TGTGCCAGCAGTTTATACACGGGGGGGGAGGGAGTCTATGGCTACACCTTC CASSLYTGGEGVYGYTF
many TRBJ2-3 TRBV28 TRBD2 TGTGCCAGCAGTTTATCGACTAGCGGGAGTTATACGCAGTATTTT CASSLSTSGSYTQYF
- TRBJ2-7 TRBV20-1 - TGCAGTGCTAGAGTCGCGGGGGCCAGCTCCTACAATGAGCAGTACTTC CSARVAGASSYNEQYF
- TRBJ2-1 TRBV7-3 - TGTGCCAGCAGCCAAACAGGGACCGATGAGCAGTTCTTC CASSQTGTDEQFF
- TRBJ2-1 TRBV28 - TGTGCCAGCAGCACAGTTGAGACCCAGTTCTTC CASSTVETQFF
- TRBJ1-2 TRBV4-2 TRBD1 TGTGCCAGCAGCCAAGATCCCAATTCCCAGGGGGAGAATGGCTACACCTTC CASSQDPNSQGENGYTF
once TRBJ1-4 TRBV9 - TGTGCCAGCAGCGTAGGAGGGCAGGGACGAGAAAAACTGTTTTTT CASSVGGQGREKLFF
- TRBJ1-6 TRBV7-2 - TGTGCCAGCAGCTTACAGGGACCGATCAATTCACCCCTCCACTTT CASSLQGPINSPLHF
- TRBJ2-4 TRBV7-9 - TGTGCCAACAGCTCAGGGGAGTTAGCCAAAAACATTCAGTACTTC CANSSGELAKNIQYF
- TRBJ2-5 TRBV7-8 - TGTGCCAGCAGCGCTTGGTCAACTAGAACTGTGGGGGAGACCCAGTACTTC CASSAWSTRTVGETQYF
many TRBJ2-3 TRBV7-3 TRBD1 TGTGCCAGCAGCCCCTTCGGAATAGTACAGGGGCAGAGAGATACGCAGTATTTT CASSPFGIVQGQRDTQYF
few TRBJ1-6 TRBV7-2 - TGTGCCAGCAGCCCAGGACATAATAATTCACCCCTCCACTTT CASSPGHNNSPLHF
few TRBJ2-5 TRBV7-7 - TGTGCCAGCAGCTTGGATCCAGGATCGCAAGAGACCCAGTACTTC CASSLDPGSQETQYF
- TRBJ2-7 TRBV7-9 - TGTGCCAGCAGCCCAGGTGGGGGGAGAAGGGAGCAGTACTTC CASSPGGGRREQYF
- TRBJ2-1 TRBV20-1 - TGCAGTGCTAGAGGTTCAGTCTATGAGCAGTTCTTC CSARGSVYEQFF
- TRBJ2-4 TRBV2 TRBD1 TGTGCCAGCAGTGAAAGGGGGCAGGGTGGAAACATTCAGTACTTC CASSERGQGGNIQYF
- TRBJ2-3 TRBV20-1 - TGCAGTGCTGGGATTAGCACAGATACGCAGTATTTT CSAGISTDTQYF
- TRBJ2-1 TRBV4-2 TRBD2 TGTGCCAGCAGCCAACAGCCCGGACTAGCGGGAGGCGATGAGCAGTTCTTC CASSQQPGLAGGDEQFF
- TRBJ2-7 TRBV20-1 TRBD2 TGCAGTGTTGGCGGGAGTGACTACGAGCAGTACTTC CSVGGSDYEQYF
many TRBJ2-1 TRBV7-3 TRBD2 TGTGCCAGCAGCGTCACCGGGACTAGCTCCTACAATGAGCAGTTCTTC CASSVTGTSSYNEQFF
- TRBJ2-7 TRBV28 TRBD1 TGTGCCAGCAGTTCCCACAGGGGAAACTACTCATCCTACGAGCAGTACTTC CASSSHRGNYSSYEQYF
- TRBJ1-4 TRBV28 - TGTGCCAGCAGTTTTTGGGACCCACGAAATGGGAGTAATGAAAAACTGTTTTTT CASSFWDPRNGSNEKLFF
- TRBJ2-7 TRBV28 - TGTGCCAGCAGTTTACGGGTCGAGCAGTACTTC CASSLRVEQYF
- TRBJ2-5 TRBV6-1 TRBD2 TGTGCCAGCAGGGACGGGACTAGCGGGAGAGGGAATGAGCAGTACTTC CASRDGTSGRGNEQYF
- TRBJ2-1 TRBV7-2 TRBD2 TGTGCCAGCAGCCCAAATCTAGCGGGGTACAATGAGCAGTTCTTC CASSPNLAGYNEQFF
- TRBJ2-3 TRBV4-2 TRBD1 TGTGCCAGCAGCCACTCGACAGGGGACACAGATACGCAGTATTTT CASSHSTGDTDTQYF
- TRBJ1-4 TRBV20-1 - TGCAGTGCTAGGGCGGGGACGGAGAATGAAAAACCGTTTTTT CSARAGTENEKPFF